The present TCR beta chain was sequenced within a study of Graves' ophthalmopathy and Graves' hyperthyroidism listed by TCRdb under 2018. As for the study more broadly: Peripheral blood was collected at initial diagnosis, prior to any treatment. For independent validation, a separate cohort was made up of 18 hyperthyroidism patients plus 17 patients who later progressed from hyperthyroidism to ophthalmopathy. For training and testing, the 100 or so patients in the discovery cohort were randomly divided in a 7:3 ratio. To explore V-J signatures distinguishing ophthalmopathy from hyperthyroidism, a discovery set of 100 patients (about 43 ophthalmopathy, around 55 stable hyperthyroidism) was enrolled. Once sampling was done, hyperthyroidism patients were given methimazole at a starting dose of 30 mg daily, while ophthalmopathy patients were given high-dose intravenous methylprednisolone. In total, over 130 blood samples were TCR-sequenced: roughly 45 ophthalmopathy, roughly 80 hyperthyroidism and about 17 hyperthyroidism-to-ophthalmopathy patients. In over 5 hyperthyroidism patients, the T-cell repertoire of thyroid tissue was compared with the T-cell repertoire of blood. TCR beta repertoire signatures were used to distinguish Graves' ophthalmopathy from Graves' hyperthyroidism and to predict progression to ophthalmopathy. Study-wide conclusions, independent of this receptor: In cross-validation, the 13-signature model distinguished ophthalmopathy from stable hyperthyroidism with roughly 90% sensitivity and just under 84% specificity, and in the test set the corresponding values were around 80% and 75%. Most expanded thyroid clonotypes with frequency above 0.001 were also detected in blood, suggesting blood repertoires may reflect the thyroid immune response. Sample size was not statistically predetermined, and group allocation was not concealed from the investigators. In validation, the model predicted ophthalmopathy progression with about 71% sensitivity and around 72% specificity; some 13 predicted patients were CT-confirmed with GO in a median of about 6.1 months.

Inclusive of the bounding cysteine and phenylalanine, the CDR3 is 14 residues long. CDR3 DNA is the only sequence kept; it has 42 bases, read in frame from the first base. Trimming takes 4 bases from V and 6 bases from J, and the germline ends sit 15 bases apart. A patient counted as having stable hyperthyroidism if there was no progression to ophthalmopathy within 18 months of follow-up. Patients with hyperthyroidism were aged 18 to 65 years, had been newly diagnosed, and had a disease duration of less than 2 months. Patients were excluded if they had other autoimmune diseases, uncontrolled infections, pregnancy or lactation. Diagnosis relied on clinical symptoms, serum thyroxine, TRAb, thyroid ultrasound and orbital computed tomography. Ficoll-Paque density gradient centrifugation was used to isolate PBMCs from 8.5 to 10 ml of fresh peripheral blood. Total RNA was extracted using Trizol reagent, and RNA quality was checked on an Agilent 2100 Bioanalyzer.

TCR beta CDR3 regions were amplified from RNA transcripts for repertoire sequencing. The first round of RT-PCR was done with HTBI primers and the Qiagen OneStep RT-PCR kit, and was followed by a second round of multiplex PCR, then size selection and purification. Sequencing of the libraries was carried out on an Illumina HiSeq2000 in paired-end mode with 100 bp reads. In the authors' own workflow: SOAPnuke was used to process the reads, throwing out any read that had adapters, had uncalled bases, had a mean Phred below 15, or lacked an exact constant-primer or identifier match. COPE v1.2.5 was used to merge the high-quality paired reads. Clonotypes were defined as unique nucleotide sequences and were aligned to IMGT TRB V, D and J references using MiTCR v1.1. The analysis was limited to V-J combinations with a frequency above 0.0001, which together covered approximately 99% of repertoires. For each V-J combination, a TCR clonal expansion and chaos score was defined as the ratio of F50 clonal expansion to chaos observed in the TCRdist matrix. Welch's t-statistics and random forest were used to narrow the features down to approximately twelve V-J combinations, which were then fed into a naive Bayes classifier. Thyroid-blood repertoire similarity was quantified with the Morisita-Horn index. In TCRdb, the public reads were trimmed at Q25 with fastp and aligned with MiXCR, with productive beta chains retained. All rows with the same CDR3 protein become a single entry with the most common DNA and genes. The V and J calls were determined by TCRdb, not by the authors. The sample has 350,000 to 450,000 distinct CDR3 sequences on record, around 21% of them singletons. The top ten hold 2.5% to 3.5% of the sample.

With regard to this clonotype: Its antigen is unknown. No base quality values were provided; no much bigger clone lies one nucleotide off.

This clonotype originated in a woman aged 18 to 35 with stable Graves' hyperthyroidism. Donor details come from another sample of the same person, matched by shared clones. In this chain, TRBV12-3 or TRBV12-4 is recombined with TRBJ1-1, with a tentative D gene TRBD1 over 5 matching bases. Material for sequencing was peripheral blood. The nucleotide sequence reads TGTGCCAGCAGTTCAGGTCGGGGGGGGGCTGAAGCTTTCTTT. Its product reads: CASSSGRGGAEAFF.